This T cell receptor (beta chain) was recorded in a study of shared clonotypes between healthy human individuals. Naive CD8 cells were CD45RO-negative, positively selected for CCR7, excluding terminally differentiated effector memory CD45RA+ cells. CDR3 length equals 12 residues. V was cut by 5 bases and J by 4 bases, with 6 bases left in between. Per the germline V gene, CDR1 is SGHAT and CDR2 is FQNNGV. TCRdb's table, derived via immunoSEQ multiplex PCR, lists solely in-frame clones and lacks some. The table lists around 1.9 million clones, 90% to 95% of them singletons. The sample comprised naive CD8+ T cells from PBMCs. V usage is TRBV11-2 and J usage is TRBJ2-1, with D perhaps matching TRBD1 or TRBD2 (5 bases each). The source of this sequence is a man in his late teens or twenties in good health. Some clones in this sample may be carry-over from other donors' samples. CDR3 sequence reads: CASSEGYNEQFF. The CDR3 DNA reads TGTGCCAGCAGCGAGGGGTACAATGAGCAGTTCTTC.